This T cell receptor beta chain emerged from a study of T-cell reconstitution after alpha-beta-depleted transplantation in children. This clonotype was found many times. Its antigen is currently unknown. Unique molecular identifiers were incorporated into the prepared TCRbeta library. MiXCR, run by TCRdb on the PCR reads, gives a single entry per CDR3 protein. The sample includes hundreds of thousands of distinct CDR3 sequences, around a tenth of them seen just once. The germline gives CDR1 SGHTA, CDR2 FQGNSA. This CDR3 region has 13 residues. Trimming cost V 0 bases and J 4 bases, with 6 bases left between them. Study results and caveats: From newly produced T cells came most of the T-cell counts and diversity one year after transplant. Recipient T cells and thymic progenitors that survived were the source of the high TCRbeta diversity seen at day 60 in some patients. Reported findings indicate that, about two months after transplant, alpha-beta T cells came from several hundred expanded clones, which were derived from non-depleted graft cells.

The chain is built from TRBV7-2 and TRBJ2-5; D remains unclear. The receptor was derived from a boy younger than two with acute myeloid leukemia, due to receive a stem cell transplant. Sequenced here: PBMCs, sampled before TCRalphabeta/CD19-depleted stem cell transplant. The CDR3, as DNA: TGTGCCAGCAGCTTAGCGCTCCGAGAGACCCAGTACTTC. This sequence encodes CASSLALRETQYF.